Below are 22 T cell receptor beta chains sequenced from a single sample in a study of long-term antiretroviral therapy in people with HIV (dated 2022 in TCRdb). The immunoSEQ hsTCRB v3.0 assay was used at survey level resolution to sequence the TRB variable region. TCRdb holds this immuneACCESS table with in-frame rearrangements only. Some clones are missing; in checked studies, unresolved V genes explain under half, and the rest has no known cause. This sample lists 20,000 to 30,000 clones; around 85% were detected once. Around 6% of the sample is in the top ten clones. The sequences come from unsorted PBMCs, collected 0.7 years before starting antiretroviral therapy. These TCRs come from a man aged 25-45 years with HIV.

This clone came up a few times. The rearrangement uses TRBV28 and TRBJ2-7; tentatively, D is TRBD1 (6 bases). CDR1 and CDR2 (germline): MDHEN, SYDVKM. The germline V and J ends were trimmed by 10 bases and 1 base, with 14 bases remaining between them. The CDR3 spans 13 residues. The CDR3 region has the DNA TGTGCCACCGCCGGGACACCTTCCTACGAGCAGTACTTC. Its protein is CATAGTPSYEQYF.

This clone was seen once. The V call is TRBV18, the J call TRBJ1-5; D not resolved. Trimming removed 3 bases at V and 3 bases at J, with 21 bases between. This CDR3 has 18 amino acids. From germline, CDR1 is KGHSH and CDR2 LQKENI. The CDR3 sequence: CASSPGGQALFPNQPQHF. The DNA of the CDR3 is TGTGCCAGCTCACCGGGCGGGCAGGCCTTATTTCCCAATCAGCCCCAGCATTTT.

DNA for the CDR3: TGTGCCAGCAGCGTAAGATTAAGTGTCGGCGGGAACTTTCACAATGAGCAGTTCTTC. It codes for CASSVRLSVGGNFHNEQFF. This chain links TRBV9 with TRBJ2-1; TRBD2 is a possible D gene (6 bases). The length of the CDR3 is 19 residues. Germline assignment: CDR1 SGDLS and CDR2 YYNGEE. V was clipped by 1 base and J by 5 bases, with 25 bases between them.

The chain is built from TRBV19 and TRBJ1-6; D might be TRBD1 (5 bases). CDR1 is LNHDA and CDR2 is SQIVND in the germline V gene (reference sequence). V lost 5 bases to trimming and J lost 6 bases, with 20 bases between them. There are 17 residues in the CDR3. Here the CDR3 DNA reads TGTGCCAGTAGTGGAGGATGGGGCAGCGTGGTTAATTCACCCCTCCACTTT. Protein product: CASSGGWGSVVNSPLHF.

The chain links TRBV7-8 to TRBJ2-7, with 7 bases matching TRBD2. CDR1 is SGHVS and CDR2 is FQNEAQ in the germline V gene. V dropped 2 bases and J dropped 5; count of bases not matched to a gene: 15. The CDR3 loop spans 17 amino acids. The CDR3 nucleotides read TGTGCCAGCAGCTTAATAGGGGCAGGCGGGAGAGGCCACGAGCAGTACTTC. As protein: CASSLIGAGGRGHEQYF.

The chain has TRBV19 and TRBJ1-5; 10 bases agree with TRBD1. Per germline, CDR1 LNHDA and CDR2 SQIVND (reference sequence). Germline trimming cut 5 bases from V and 3 bases from J; bases unmatched to any gene: 4. This CDR3 region has 15 residues. As DNA, the CDR3 is TGTGCCAGTAGTCCCGACAGGGGGCACAATCAGCCCCAGCATTTT. It encodes CASSPDRGHNQPQHF.

The gene calls are TRBV5-1 and TRBJ2-3; weak D call: TRBD1 (5 bases). V lost 0 bases to trimming and J lost 2 bases, with 13 bases between them. This CDR3 region has 16 residues. Germline lookup yields CDR1 SGHRS and CDR2 YFSETQ. CDR3 coding DNA: TGCGCCAGCAGCTTGGGGTTTCAGGGAATCACAGATACGCAGTATTTT. It codes for CASSLGFQGITDTQYF.

The chain joins TRBV5-5 to TRBJ1-6; D remains unclear. This CDR3 comprises 14 residues. Germline CDR1 SGHKS, CDR2 YYEKEE (reference sequence). Between the trimmed V and J ends, which lost 2 bases and 4 bases, there was a span of 7 bases. This CDR3 reads CASSFDYYNSPLHF. The CDR3 nucleotides are TGTGCCAGCAGCTTCGACTATTATAATTCACCCCTCCACTTT.

CDR3: CAISESSAVTPAYF. For the CDR3, the DNA is TGTGCCATCAGTGAGTCGAGTGCGGTCACCCCAGCGTACTTC. The chain uses TRBV10-3 and TRBJ2-7; the D is unclear. V dropped 0 bases and J dropped 12 bases, with 18 bases sitting between them. Germline V gene sequence: CDR1 ENHRY, CDR2 SYGVKD. The CDR3 contains 14 residues.

V gene TRBV6-1 combines with J gene TRBJ1-2; D remains ambiguous. Germline CDR1 is MNHNS and CDR2 is SASEGT. V was clipped by 4 bases and J by 7 bases, with 10 bases between them. The CDR3 consists of 12 residues. CDR3 sequence (DNA): TGTGCCAGCAGTGGCGAGCGGGGTGGCTACACCTTC. Its translation: CASSGERGGYTF.

The J gene is TRBJ1-6, the V gene TRBV6-4; 9 nucleotides line up with TRBD1. Per germline, CDR1 MRHNA and CDR2 SNTAGT. The CDR3 totals 14 residues. J lost 11 bases, V lost 3 bases, and 5 bases had no gene match. In DNA form, the CDR3 reads TGTGCCAGCAGTGAAACAGGGGGCAGTACACCCCTCCACTTT. This translates into CASSETGGSTPLHF.

This chain uses TRBV28 with TRBJ1-4, with TRBD1 matching over 10 bases. The J segment lost 7 bases and the V segment lost 6 bases, leaving 8 bases of the junction unmatched. Germline loops: CDR1 MDHEN, CDR2 SYDVKM. The CDR3 sequence is 15 residues long. CDR3 nucleotide sequence: TGTGCCAGCAGCCCCGGGACAGGGGTAGGTGAAAAACTGTTTTTT. Translating gives CASSPGTGVGEKLFF.

This CDR3 is CASSITGFGTQYF. CDR3 DNA: TGTGCCAGCAGCATCACAGGTTTTGGGACGCAGTATTTT. J is TRBJ2-3 and V is TRBV5-4; a possible D gene is TRBD1 (5 bases). Trimming cost V 4 bases and J 9 bases, with 15 bases left between them. The CDR3 length is 13 residues. Germline CDR1 SGHNT, CDR2 YYREEE (reference sequence). Using reference TRBV5-4 and TRBJ2-3 for the parts outside the CDR3, the full variable domain is ETGVTQSPTHLIKTRGQQVTLRCSSQSGHNTVSWYQQALGQGPQFIFQYYREEENGRGNFPPRFSGLQFPNYSSELNVNALELDDSALYLCASSITGFGTQYFGPGTRLTVL.

DNA for the CDR3: TGCGCCAGCAGTGATCTCCCGGGACAGGGGGCGTTGATGGATTTTGCAATGATGCAGTTCTTC. Translation: CASSDLPGQGALMDFAMMQFF. The J gene is TRBJ2-1, the V gene TRBV10-2; 12 positions match TRBD1. The CDR3 covers 21 residues. Looked up from germline, CDR1 is WSHSY and CDR2 is SAAADI. J lost 12 bases, V lost 3 bases, and 27 bases had no gene match.

This clone was detected only once. The chain links TRBV2 to TRBJ2-7, with a weak D call TRBD1 (6 bases). This CDR3 comprises 14 residues. Trimming left V 3 bases short and J 9 bases short, with 18 bases between. CDR1 is SNHLY and CDR2 is FYNNEI in the germline V gene. The CDR3 region has the DNA TGTGCCAGCAGTGATCCCACAGGGATCCGCGTGCAGTACTTC. Its translation is CASSDPTGIRVQYF.

The chain couples TRBV7-9 to TRBJ2-4, with unresolved D. The CDR3 spans 15 residues. The V gene lost 3 bases and the J gene lost 4 bases, with 13 bases spanning the gap. CDR1 and CDR2 (germline): SEHNR, FQNEAQ (reference sequence). CDR3 bases: TGTGCCAGCAGCTTTGAGACCCTAGGGAAAAACATTCAGTACTTC. Protein: CASSFETLGKNIQYF. Looking up the rest from reference TRBV7-9 and TRBJ2-4 gives the full variable domain: DTGVSQNPRHKITKRGQNVTFRCDPISEHNRLYWYRQTLGQGPEFLTYFQNEAQLEKSRLLSDRFSAERPKGSFSTLEIQRTEQGDSAMYLCASSFETLGKNIQYFGAGTRLSVL.

A single count supports this clone. The V call is TRBV2, the J call TRBJ1-6; 8 positions match TRBD1. With V trimmed by 5 bases and J by 0 bases, 6 bases remained unmatched. CDR3 length equals 17 residues. Germline V gene data show CDR1 as SNHLY and CDR2 as FYNNEI. CDR3: CASSLDRASSYNSPLHF. The CDR3 DNA reads as TGTGCCAGCAGTTTGGACAGGGCAAGCTCCTATAATTCACCCCTCCACTTT.

This clone has just one count. The V gene is TRBV2, the J gene TRBJ2-3, with 9 bases matching TRBD2. The CDR3 is 15 amino acids. CDR1 is SNHLY and CDR2 is FYNNEI in the germline V gene. V lost 4 bases to trimming and J lost 1 base; unmatched junction nucleotides: 3. This chain's CDR3 is CASSGSGGRTDTQYF. The CDR3 nucleotides are TGTGCCAGCAGTGGGAGCGGGGGGCGCACAGATACGCAGTATTTT.

V is TRBV6-5 and J is TRBJ1-1, with TRBD1 matching over 7 bases. CDR3 length: 15 amino acids. Trimming removed 6 bases from V and 2 bases from J; junction bases left unmatched: 9. CDR1 and CDR2 (germline): MNHEY, SVGAGI. CDR3 amino acids: CASRPTGAYNTEAFF. The CDR3 region has the DNA TGTGCCAGCAGACCCACAGGGGCCTACAACACTGAAGCTTTCTTT.

Remarks on this clone: Other DNA variants within this sample encode the same CDR3. This chain uses TRBV28 with TRBJ2-7; D unresolved. Trimming removed 3 bases from V and 5 bases from J, with 5 bases in between. CDR1 and CDR2 from the germline V gene are MDHEN and SYDVKM. This CDR3 contains 11 residues. The CDR3: CASSLSNEQYF. The CDR3 DNA sequence: TGTGCCAGCAGTTTGAGCAACGAGCAGTACTTC.

This clone was seen a handful of times. The CDR3 reads CASSSGWGARQPQHF. CDR3 sequence (DNA): TGTGCCAGCAGCTCGGGGTGGGGGGCGAGGCAGCCCCAGCATTTT. The J gene is TRBJ1-5, the V gene TRBV5-6, with D perhaps matching TRBD1 (6 bases). CDR1 and CDR2 from the germline V gene are SGHDT and YYEEEE. Trimming left V 3 bases short and J 7 bases short, with 17 bases between. The CDR3 totals 15 residues.

The CDR3 nucleotides read TGCGCCAGCAGCTACCACCCCCGGAGCGGACAGCCGAACACCGGGGAGCTGTTTTTT. Translated, it gives CASSYHPRSGQPNTGELFF. This chain uses TRBV5-1 with TRBJ2-2; possibly TRBD1 for D (6 bases). The CDR3 is 19 residues long. Trimming removed 3 bases at V and 0 bases at J, with 21 bases between. The germline CDR1 and CDR2 sequences are SGHRS and YFSETQ. The full variable domain, rest sourced from reference TRBV5-1 and TRBJ2-2, is KAGVTQTPRYLIKTRGQQVTLSCSPISGHRSVSWYQQTPGQGLQFLFEYFSETQRNKGNFPGRFSGRQFSNSRSEMNVSTLELGDSALYLCASSYHPRSGQPNTGELFFGEGSRLTVL.